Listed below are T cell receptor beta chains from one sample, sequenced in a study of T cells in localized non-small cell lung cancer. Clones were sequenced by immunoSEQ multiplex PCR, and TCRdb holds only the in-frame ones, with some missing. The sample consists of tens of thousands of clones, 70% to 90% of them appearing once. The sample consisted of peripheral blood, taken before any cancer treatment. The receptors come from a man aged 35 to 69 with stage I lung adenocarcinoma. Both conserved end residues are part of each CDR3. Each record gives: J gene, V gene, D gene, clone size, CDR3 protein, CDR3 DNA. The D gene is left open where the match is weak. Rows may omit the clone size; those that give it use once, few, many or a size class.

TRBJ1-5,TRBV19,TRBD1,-,CASSMRDRGSNQPQHF,TGTGCCAGTAGTATGAGGGACAGGGGGAGCAATCAGCCCCAGCATTTT
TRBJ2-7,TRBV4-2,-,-,CASSRSWSGVANEQYF,TGTGCCAGCAGCCGATCGTGGTCAGGGGTAGCTAACGAGCAGTACTTC
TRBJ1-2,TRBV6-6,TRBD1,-,CAALDRGDGYTF,TGTGCCGCCTTGGACAGGGGGGATGGCTACACCTTC
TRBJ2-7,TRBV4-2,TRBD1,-,CASSPNLGQGFYEQYF,TGTGCCAGCAGCCCTAACCTGGGACAGGGGTTCTACGAGCAGTACTTC
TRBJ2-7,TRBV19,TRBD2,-,CASSMSSGRTFPYEQYF,TGTGCCAGTAGTATGTCTAGCGGGAGGACTTTCCCCTACGAGCAGTACTTC
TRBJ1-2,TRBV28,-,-,CASTRDRLGYTF,TGTGCCAGCACCCGAGACAGGCTCGGCTACACCTTC
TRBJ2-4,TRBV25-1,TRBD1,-,CASSETGVKGNIQYF,TGTGCCAGCAGTGAAACAGGGGTTAAAGGAAACATTCAGTACTTC
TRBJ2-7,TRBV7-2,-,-,CASSFSYEQYF,TGTGCCAGCAGCTTCTCCTACGAGCAGTACTTC
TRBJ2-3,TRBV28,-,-,CASSIIRRESDTQYF,TGTGCCAGCAGTATCATACGCCGGGAGTCAGATACGCAGTATTTT
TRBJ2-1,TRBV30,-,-,CAWSGQGSHEQFF,TGTGCCTGGAGTGGGCAGGGATCCCATGAGCAGTTCTTC
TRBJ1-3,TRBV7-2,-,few,CASSMDRVSGNTIYF,TGTGCCAGCAGCATGGACAGAGTCTCTGGAAACACCATATATTTT
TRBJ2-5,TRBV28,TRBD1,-,CASRYGQGPETQYF,TGTGCCAGCAGGTATGGACAGGGGCCAGAGACCCAGTACTTC
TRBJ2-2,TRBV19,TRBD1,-,CASSKSRGRDTGELFF,TGTGCCAGTAGCAAAAGCAGGGGGCGGGACACCGGGGAGCTGTTTTTT
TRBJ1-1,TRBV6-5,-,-,CASSTHAGFDVEAFF,TGTGCCAGCAGCACACACGCAGGGTTTGATGTCGAAGCTTTCTTT
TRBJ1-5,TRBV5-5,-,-,CASSFGGQDQPQHF,TGTGCCAGCAGCTTCGGGGGACAAGATCAGCCCCAGCATTTT
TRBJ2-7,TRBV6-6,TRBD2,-,CASSPQTSGRREQYF,TGTGCCAGCAGTCCGCAGACTAGCGGGAGACGCGAGCAGTACTTC
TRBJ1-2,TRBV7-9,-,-,CASSAQGGEGGYTF,TGTGCCAGCAGCGCTCAGGGAGGCGAGGGTGGCTACACCTTC
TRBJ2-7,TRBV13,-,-,CASSLSNEQYF,TGTGCCAGCAGCTTATCCAACGAGCAGTACTTC
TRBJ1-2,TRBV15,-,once,CATSTTAGYTF,TGTGCCACCAGCACTACGGCTGGCTACACCTTC
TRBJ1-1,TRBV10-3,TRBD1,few,CATQQGENEAFF,TGTGCCACGCAACAGGGGGAGAATGAAGCTTTCTTT
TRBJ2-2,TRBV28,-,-,CASTFNGPNTGELFF,TGTGCCAGCACTTTTAACGGGCCGAACACCGGGGAGCTGTTTTTT
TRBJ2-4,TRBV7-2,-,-,CASSLSPSEWDIQYF,TGTGCCAGCAGCTTAAGCCCCTCAGAGTGGGACATTCAGTACTTC
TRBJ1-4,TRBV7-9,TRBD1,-,CASSPTGDEKLFF,TGTGCCAGCAGCCCGACAGGGGATGAAAAACTGTTTTTT
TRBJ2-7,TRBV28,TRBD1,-,CASRGTGGSLTSYEQYF,TGTGCCAGTAGGGGGACAGGGGGCTCCCTTACCTCCTACGAGCAGTACTTC
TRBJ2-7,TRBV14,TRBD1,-,CASSQAPQGAHEQYF,TGTGCCAGCAGCCAAGCCCCACAGGGGGCCCACGAGCAGTACTTC
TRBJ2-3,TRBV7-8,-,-,CASSLAVQVSDTQYF,TGTGCCAGCAGCTTAGCGGTTCAGGTTTCAGATACGCAGTATTTT
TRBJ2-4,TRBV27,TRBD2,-,CASSLAGGAKNIQYF,TGTGCCAGCAGCCTAGCGGGAGGAGCGAAAAACATTCAGTACTTC
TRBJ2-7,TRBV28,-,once,CASSFRGRLYEQYF,TGTGCCAGCAGTTTCAGGGGCCGTCTCTACGAGCAGTACTTC
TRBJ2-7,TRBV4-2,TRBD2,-,CASSQRPDLAGTEQYF,TGTGCCAGCAGCCAACGCCCCGATCTAGCGGGAACCGAGCAGTACTTC
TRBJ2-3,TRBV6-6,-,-,CASSSGLSTDTQYF,TGTGCCAGCAGTTCCGGACTATCCACAGATACGCAGTATTTT
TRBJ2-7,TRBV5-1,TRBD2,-,CASSLTTSGNYEQYF,TGCGCCAGCAGCTTGACCACTAGCGGAAACTACGAGCAGTACTTC
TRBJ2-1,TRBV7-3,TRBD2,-,CASSPHPLAGGRNEQFF,TGTGCCAGCAGCCCCCACCCACTAGCGGGAGGTCGCAATGAGCAGTTCTTC
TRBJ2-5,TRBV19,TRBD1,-,CASSIGDREQETQYF,TGTGCCAGTAGTATAGGGGACAGGGAGCAAGAGACCCAGTACTTC